Each of the 10 T cell receptor beta chains below was sequenced from the same sample in a study of cytotoxic CD8 clonotypes in ibrutinib-treated CLL. This table comes from immunoSEQ multiplex PCR, and its TCRdb copy is limited to in-frame clones, with some not included. The sample lists hundreds of thousands of clones; more than 70% were seen once. The input for sequencing was PBMCs, taken after 12 months of ibrutinib treatment. Receptors were obtained from a human donor with chronic lymphocytic leukemia.

This chain joins TRBV2 and TRBJ2-1; 7 positions match TRBD2. The CDR3 length is 13 residues. Germline V gene lookup returns CDR1 SNHLY and CDR2 FYNNEI. Trimming took 11 bases from V and 9 from J; bases not matched to a gene: 13. The CDR3 DNA is TGTGCCGGCGGACTAGTCGGTGCAGTTGAGCAGTTCTTC. Protein product: CAGGLVGAVEQFF.

V is TRBV5-4 and J is TRBJ2-1; 9 bases fit TRBD1. V shed 1 base and J 9 bases; nucleotides not matched to a gene: 8. CDR3 length: 15 amino acids. Germline V CDR1 and CDR2: SGHNT, YYREEE (reference sequence). The CDR3 loop is CASSLPSDRGLEQFF. In DNA form, the CDR3 reads TGTGCCAGCAGCTTGCCCTCGGACAGGGGACTTGAGCAGTTCTTC.

The V call is TRBV29-1, the J call TRBJ2-1; 7 bases map to TRBD2. The germline V gene has CDR1 SQVTM and CDR2 ANQGSEA. This CDR3 region has 14 residues. V dropped 1 base and J dropped 4; count of bases not matched to a gene: 4. This CDR3 is CSVEGWDYYNEQFF. DNA for the CDR3: TGCAGCGTTGAAGGCTGGGACTATTACAATGAGCAGTTCTTC.

This clone appeared a few times. The genes are TRBV7-8 and TRBJ2-1; tentatively, D is TRBD1 (5 bases). Trimming shortened V by 1 base and J by 9 bases, and 13 bases separated the two germline ends. The length of the CDR3 is 14 residues. CDR1 is SGHVS, CDR2 FQNEAQ, per germline. The CDR3 sequence is CASSLDAFRGEQFF. CDR3 in DNA: TGTGCCAGCAGCTTAGATGCCTTTAGGGGTGAGCAGTTCTTC.

The chain employs TRBV7-6 and TRBJ1-3; D remains ambiguous. From germline, CDR1 is SGHVS and CDR2 FNYEAQ. CDR3 length: 17 residues. V was shortened by 5 bases and J by 4 bases, with 21 bases between the two germline ends. The CDR3 DNA reads TGTGCCAGCAGCCCTAGGTACAAGGCGAAGAACGGAAACACCATATATTTT. Its translation is CASSPRYKAKNGNTIYF.

This clone was counted a single time. V usage is TRBV18 and J usage is TRBJ1-1; a weak D match, TRBD1 (6 bases). The length of the CDR3 is 15 residues. The V end lost 0 bases, the J end lost 3 bases, and 11 bases lay between the germline ends. CDR1 is KGHSH and CDR2 is LQKENI in the germline V gene. CDR3 DNA sequence: TGTGCCAGCTCACCACCCAGCCGACAGGACACTGAAGCTTTCTTT. This encodes CASSPPSRQDTEAFF.

The chain links TRBV19 to TRBJ1-2; D gene ambiguous. CDR1 and CDR2 (germline): LNHDA, SQIVND (reference sequence). The CDR3 covers 12 residues. V lost 7 bases and J lost 4, with 10 bases in between. The CDR3 reads CASTPGSYGYTF. The CDR3 DNA reads as TGTGCCAGTACCCCGGGGTCCTATGGCTACACCTTC. The full variable domain, rest sourced from reference TRBV19 and TRBJ1-2, is DGGITQSPKYLFRKEGQNVTLSCEQNLNHDAMYWYRQDPGQGLRLIYYSQIVNDFQKGDIAEGYSVSREKKESFPLTVTSAQKNPTAFYLCASTPGSYGYTFGSGTRLTVV.

This clone was observed a single time. The chain is built from TRBV13 and TRBJ2-5; 7 bases match TRBD1. The CDR3 sequence is 13 residues long. V lost 5 bases and J lost 4; bases outside the gene matches: 4. CDR1 is PRHDT and CDR2 is FYEKMQ in the germline V gene (reference sequence). In DNA form, the CDR3 reads TGTGCCAGCAGCCCGACAGGGATAGAGACCCAGTACTTC. This sequence encodes CASSPTGIETQYF.

This clone turned up a few times. The chain employs TRBV11-3 and TRBJ2-3, with 11 bases lining up with TRBD2. Germline V gene sequence: CDR1 SGHNT, CDR2 YENEEA. V shed 5 bases, J shed 4 bases, and the junction held 11 bases outside the gene matches. This CDR3 contains 17 residues. The CDR3 DNA follows: TGTGCCAGCAGCCTTGCTAGCGGGGGGATAGGGGCAGATACGCAGTATTTT. Amino acid sequence: CASSLASGGIGADTQYF. The full variable domain, in which reference TRBV11-3 and TRBJ2-3 provide the parts outside the CDR3, is EAGVVQSPRYKIIEKKQPVAFWCNPISGHNTLYWYLQNLGQGPELLIRYENEEAVDDSQLPKDRFSAERLKGVDSTLKIQPAELGDSAVYLCASSLASGGIGADTQYFGPGTRLTVL.

The chain employs TRBV28 and TRBJ2-3; D may be TRBD2 (6 bases). The CDR3 contains 16 residues. Germline CDR1 and CDR2: MDHEN and SYDVKM. Trimming cost V 5 bases and J 1 base, with 16 bases left between them. CDR3 in amino acids: CASSTGASGGTDTQYF. The CDR3 nucleotides are TGTGCCAGCAGTACGGGAGCGTCGGGGGGCACAGATACGCAGTATTTT.